This T cell receptor (beta chain) originates from a study of Ad26.COV2.S vaccination and SARS-CoV-2 variants. Using immunoSEQ multiplex PCR, the repertoire was profiled, and TCRdb retains in-frame clones only, with some absent. There are fewer than 400,000 clones in the sample; 70% to 90% occur only once, and about 2.1% lies in the top ten. Study-wide results and limits: Quantification of TCR breadth and depth may have yielded underestimates of total T cell responses.

This clone was seen just once. The antigen remains undetermined. The treatment: around 19 received Ad26.COV2.S at low or high dose, single or two shots; 5 received placebo; per-sample allocation not given. Specimen acquisition occurred on day 63 following the initial vaccine or placebo injection. V gave up 7 bases and J gave up 7 bases; unmatched junction bases: 10. The CDR3 covers 14 residues. Germline V lookup: CDR1 SGHNT, CDR2 YYREEE (reference sequence). The material sequenced was peripheral blood, taken in a trial of Ad26.COV2.S vaccine versus placebo. The gene calls are TRBV5-4 and TRBJ2-1, with TRBD1 identical over 8 bases. The sequence was collected from a person aged 18-60 years who received the Ad26.COV2.S COVID-19 vaccine or a placebo. CDR3 in amino acids: CASSGTGRGNEQFF. CDR3 DNA sequence: TGTGCCAGCTCTGGGACAGGACGGGGGAATGAGCAGTTCTTC.